The sequence of this T cell receptor (beta chain) was determined in a study of T cell responses to AZD1222 COVID-19 vaccine. This clone was picked up a small number of times. Antigen specificity is unknown. Study results and limitations: White British ancestry dominated among donors, who included more females, and clonal diversity was possibly underestimated.

Assay: immunoSEQ multiplex PCR; the TCRdb copy retains only in-frame clones and omits some. The sample shows tens of thousands of clones, around 90% of them seen only once. The input for sequencing was peripheral blood, taken on day 0 of AZD1222 vaccination. The source of this sequence is an adult in good health.

The DNA of the CDR3 is TGTGCCAGCAGCTTTGCAGGGAACACTGAAGCTTTCTTT. Amino acids: CASSFAGNTEAFF. The genes are TRBV7-9 and TRBJ1-1; D not resolved. CDR1 and CDR2 (germline): SEHNR, FQNEAQ (reference sequence). The CDR3 sequence is 13 residues long. Trimming shortened V by 3 bases and J by 1 base, and 6 bases separated the two germline ends. Using reference TRBV7-9 and TRBJ1-1 for the parts outside the CDR3, the full variable domain is DTGVSQNPRHKITKRGQNVTFRCDPISEHNRLYWYRQTLGQGPEFLTYFQNEAQLEKSRLLSDRFSAERPKGSFSTLEIQRTEQGDSAMYLCASSFAGNTEAFFGQGTRLTVV.